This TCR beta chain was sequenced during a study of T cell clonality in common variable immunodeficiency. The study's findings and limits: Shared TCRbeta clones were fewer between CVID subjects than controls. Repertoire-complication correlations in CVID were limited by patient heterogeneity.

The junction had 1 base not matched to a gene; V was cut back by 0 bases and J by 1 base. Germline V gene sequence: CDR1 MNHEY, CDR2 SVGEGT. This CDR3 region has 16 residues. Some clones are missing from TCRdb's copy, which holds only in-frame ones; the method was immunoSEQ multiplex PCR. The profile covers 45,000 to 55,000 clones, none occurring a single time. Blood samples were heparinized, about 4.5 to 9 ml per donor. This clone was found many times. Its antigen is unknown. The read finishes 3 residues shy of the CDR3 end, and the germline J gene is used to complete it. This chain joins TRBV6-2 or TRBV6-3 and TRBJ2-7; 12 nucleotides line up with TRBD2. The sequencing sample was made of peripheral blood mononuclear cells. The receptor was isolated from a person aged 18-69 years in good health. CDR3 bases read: TGTGCCAGCAGTTACTCGACTAGCGGGGGATCCTACGAG. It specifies CASSYSTSGGSYE. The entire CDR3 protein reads CASSYSTSGGSYEQYF.